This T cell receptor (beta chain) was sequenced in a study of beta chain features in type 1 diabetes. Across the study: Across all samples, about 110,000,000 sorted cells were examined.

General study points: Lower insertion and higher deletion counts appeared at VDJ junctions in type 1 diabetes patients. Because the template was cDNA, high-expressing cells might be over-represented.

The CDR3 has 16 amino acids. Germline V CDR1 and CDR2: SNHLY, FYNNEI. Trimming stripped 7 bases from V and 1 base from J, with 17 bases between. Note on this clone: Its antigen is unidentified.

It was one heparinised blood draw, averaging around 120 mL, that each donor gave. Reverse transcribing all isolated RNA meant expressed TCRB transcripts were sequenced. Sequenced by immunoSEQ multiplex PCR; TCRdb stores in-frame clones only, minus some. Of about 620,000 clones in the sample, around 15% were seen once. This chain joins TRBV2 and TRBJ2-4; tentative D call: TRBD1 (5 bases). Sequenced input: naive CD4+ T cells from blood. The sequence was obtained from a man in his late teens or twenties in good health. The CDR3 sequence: CASTEAGFEAKNIQYF. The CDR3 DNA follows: TGTGCCAGCACTGAGGCAGGGTTTGAGGCCAAAAACATTCAGTACTTC.